Sequencing of this T cell receptor beta chain was carried out in a study of technical replicates of blood from a handful of donors. Germline V CDR1 and CDR2: SGHNT, YENEEA. After removal of 3 bases from V and 5 bases from J, the junction contained 13 bases not matched to a gene. The CDR3 is 17 amino acids. Data came from immunoSEQ multiplex PCR; TCRdb stores just in-frame clones and leaves some out. The sample comprises tens of thousands of clones, about 92% of which are singletons, and about 0.27% rests with the top ten. Source material: T cells isolated from PBMCs. The chain uses TRBV11-3 and TRBJ2-1; the match to TRBD2 covers 7 bases. The receptor was derived from a human donor in good health. CDR3 amino acids: CASSFLAGARGHNEQFF. CDR3 DNA: TGTGCCAGCAGCTTTCTGGCGGGAGCGCGGGGCCACAATGAGCAGTTCTTC.